The rows below give T cell receptor beta chains drawn from one sample of a study of blood T cell repertoires in COVID-19. Measured with immunoSEQ multiplex PCR; TCRdb has only the in-frame clones, and not every one. The sample lists some 100,000 clones, 70% to 90% seen once, with around 6.5% in the top ten. Material for sequencing was peripheral blood. These receptors all come from a woman between 55 and 75 years old with acute or convalescent COVID-19. Each CDR3 is given with its conserved first and last residue. A D gene is named only where the DNA matches it firmly. Clone size is not always given. Where it is, it says once, few, many or a class for expanded clones.

J: TRBJ1-2
size: -
V: TRBV10-2
D: TRBD1
DNA: TGCGCCAGCAGGCCGGGACAGGGGTCCGGCTACACCTTC
CDR3: CASRPGQGSGYTF

J: TRBJ2-1
size: few
V: TRBV27
D: TRBD2
DNA: TGTGCCAGCAGTGGCTGGACTAGCGGGAGAAATGAGCAGTTCTTC
CDR3: CASSGWTSGRNEQFF

J: TRBJ2-1
size: -
V: TRBV11-2
D: -
DNA: TGTGCCAGCAGCTTAAGAACCAGGCGCTACAATGAGCAGTTCTTC
CDR3: CASSLRTRRYNEQFF

J: TRBJ1-1
size: -
V: TRBV16
D: TRBD1
DNA: TGTGCCAGCAGCCAAAGCCAGGGGGCGGTTACTGAAGCTTTCTTT
CDR3: CASSQSQGAVTEAFF

J: TRBJ1-5
size: -
V: TRBV10-2
D: -
DNA: TGCGCCAGCAGTGAGGGTGGGAGTCGCAATCAGCCCCAGCATTTT
CDR3: CASSEGGSRNQPQHF

J: TRBJ2-4
size: few
V: TRBV28
D: -
DNA: TGTGCCAGCAGTTCCTACCTCCGGGAGCGGAACATTCAGTACTTC
CDR3: CASSSYLRERNIQYF

J: TRBJ1-2
size: -
V: TRBV24-1
D: -
DNA: TGTGCCACCGGGGACACGGACAAGGGCTACACCTTC
CDR3: CATGDTDKGYTF

J: TRBJ2-5
size: -
V: TRBV7-2
D: -
DNA: TGTGCCAGCAGCTTAGATGCGGGGCAAGAGACCCAGTACTTC
CDR3: CASSLDAGQETQYF

J: TRBJ2-7
size: -
V: TRBV7-9
D: TRBD2
DNA: TGTGCCAGCAGCGCCAGCGGGGGGATCTGGCAGTACTTC
CDR3: CASSASGGIWQYF

J: TRBJ1-2
size: -
V: TRBV30
D: -
DNA: TGTGCCTGGAGGATGCAAGGGAGTATCGGAGGCTACACCTTC
CDR3: CAWRMQGSIGGYTF

J: TRBJ1-2
size: -
V: TRBV5-1
D: -
DNA: TGCGCCAGCAGCTCGCAAGGACGGGGGTTTAACTATGGCTACACCTTC
CDR3: CASSSQGRGFNYGYTF

J: TRBJ2-2
size: -
V: TRBV11-2
D: TRBD2
DNA: TGTGCCAGCAGCTTTTTACTAGCGGGAGTTCGGGTGGAGCTGTTTTTT
CDR3: CASSFLLAGVRVELFF

J: TRBJ2-1
size: -
V: TRBV3-1/TRBV3-2
D: TRBD2
DNA: TGTGCCAGCAGCCTACTCAGCGGGAGGGCCGAGGTGGAGCAGTTCTTC
CDR3: CASSLLSGRAEVEQFF

J: TRBJ2-7
size: -
V: TRBV3-1/TRBV3-2
D: -
DNA: TGTGCCAGCAGCCAAACCTCCGGGACTCCCACCTACGAGCAGTACTTC
CDR3: CASSQTSGTPTYEQYF

J: TRBJ1-3
size: -
V: TRBV30
D: -
DNA: TGTGCCTGGAGTGTACCAGGTGCTCCCTCTGGAAACACCATATATTTT
CDR3: CAWSVPGAPSGNTIYF

J: TRBJ2-5
size: -
V: TRBV6-1
D: TRBD2
DNA: TGTGCCAGCAGTGAACGGGCCGGGACTATCCAAGAGACCCAGTACTTC
CDR3: CASSERAGTIQETQYF

J: TRBJ2-5
size: -
V: TRBV6-1
D: TRBD2
DNA: TGTGCCAGCAGTGAAAGTTGGGGGACTAGCGGGAGGGCCCAGTACTTC
CDR3: CASSESWGTSGRAQYF

J: TRBJ2-3
size: -
V: TRBV7-3
D: -
DNA: TGTGCCAGCAGATCCAGGGGTACAGATACGCAGTATTTT
CDR3: CASRSRGTDTQYF

J: TRBJ1-4
size: -
V: TRBV6-5
D: -
DNA: TGTGCCAGTTCAGCGAGAGGGGAAAAACTGTTTTTT
CDR3: CASSARGEKLFF

J: TRBJ2-1
size: -
V: TRBV7-3
D: -
DNA: TGTGCCAGCAGCTTAAGGGCCGGATACAATGAGCAGTTCTTC
CDR3: CASSLRAGYNEQFF

J: TRBJ1-5
size: -
V: TRBV6-2/TRBV6-3
D: TRBD1
DNA: TGTGCCAGCAGTCGGGACAGGGTAGAGCAGCCCCAGCATTTT
CDR3: CASSRDRVEQPQHF

J: TRBJ2-2
size: -
V: TRBV3-1/TRBV3-2
D: TRBD1
DNA: TGTGCCAGCAGCCTCAGGACAGGGCAAGGATCCGGGGAGCTGTTTTTT
CDR3: CASSLRTGQGSGELFF